This T cell receptor (beta chain) was captured in a study of identifying expanded T cells in peripheral blood. TCRdb keeps only in-frame clones here, not all; method: immunoSEQ multiplex PCR. The sample has some 120,000 clones, about four fifths seen once. General study results and limits: Technical replicates showed about 1.1 changed clones; two weeks roughly 18; four weeks 19.

Germline V gene lookup returns CDR1 SGHRS and CDR2 YFSETQ. The CDR3 totals 13 residues. The ends were cut back, 1 base at V and 6 bases at J, with 9 bases in the middle. This clone was detected once. Its antigen is unidentified. The sequenced sample was blood. The clonotype was recovered from a person aged 18 to 70 in good health. This rearrangement joins TRBV5-1 to TRBJ2-3; the D call may be TRBD1 or TRBD2 (5 bases each). The CDR3 is CASSLWGSDTQYF. The CDR3 DNA reads TGCGCCAGCAGCTTGTGGGGGTCGGATACGCAGTATTTT.